These 14 T cell receptor beta chains share one sample of origin, sequenced in a study of blood T cell repertoires in COVID-19 (dated by TCRdb to the early 2020s). Libraries were constructed by the immunoSEQ multiplex PCR assay. TCRdb obtained this table from immuneACCESS and retained in-frame rearrangements with V and J assigned. These tables miss some clones; where compared with another copy, unresolved V genes account for less than half of the shortfall, and the remainder is unexplained. The table for this sample lists 90,000 or so clones; roughly nine tenths of them were counted only once. The ten most abundant clones make up roughly 4.9% of the sample. The sample consisted of peripheral blood. These receptors originate from an elderly woman with active COVID-19.

CDR3 sequence (DNA): TGTGCCAGCAGCCAACTAGACAGGTCCTCCGGGGAGCTGTTTTTT. It yields the protein CASSQLDRSSGELFF. The gene calls are TRBV14 and TRBJ2-2; possibly TRBD1 for D (6 bases). CDR3 length equals 15 residues. The V gene's germline CDR1 is SGHDN and CDR2 FVKESK. Between the trimmed V and J ends, which lost 2 bases and 6 bases, there was a span of 13 bases.

J is TRBJ1-1 and V is TRBV2; 8 nucleotides align to TRBD1. CDR1 is SNHLY, CDR2 FYNNEI, per germline. V dropped 4 bases and J dropped 10; count of bases not matched to a gene: 8. The CDR3 length is 13 residues. DNA for the CDR3: TGTGCCAGCAGTGGGACAGGGTATGATGGAGCTTTCTTT. The encoded protein is CASSGTGYDGAFF.

V is TRBV14 and J is TRBJ2-2; possibly TRBD2 for D (6 bases). Between the trimmed V and J ends, which lost 4 bases and 4 bases, there was a span of 13 bases. The CDR3 sequence is 15 residues long. Germline V gene data show CDR1 as SGHDN and CDR2 as FVKESK. The CDR3 protein is CASSRRGGFTGELFF. The CDR3 DNA follows: TGTGCCAGCAGCCGTCGTGGGGGGTTCACCGGGGAGCTGTTTTTT.

V usage is TRBV21-1 and J usage is TRBJ1-2. TRBV21-1 is recorded as a pseudogene. The CDR3 is 16 residues long. The CDR3 spells CASSKVYFRFRDGYTF. The CDR3 nucleotides are TGTGCCAGCAGCAAAGTGTATTTTCGGTTTCGGGATGGCTACACCTTC.

This clone has a handful of counts. The genes are TRBV9 and TRBJ2-7; TRBD1 agrees at 9 bases. This CDR3 is 15 amino acids long. J lost 3 bases, V lost 0 bases, and 4 bases had no gene match. Germline V gives CDR1 SGDLS, CDR2 YYNGEE. CDR3 sequence reads: CASSVGTGQGYEQYF. The CDR3 bases are TGTGCCAGCAGCGTAGGTACGGGACAGGGCTACGAGCAGTACTTC.

This clone was seen a handful of times. This chain joins TRBV25-1 and TRBJ2-2; D is undetermined. V was pared by 0 bases and J by 1 base, with 6 bases between. The CDR3 is 15 residues long. The germline CDR1 and CDR2 sequences are MGHDK and SYGVNS. CDR3 loop: CASSEYRQNTGELFF. The CDR3 DNA sequence: TGTGCCAGCAGTGAATACCGACAGAACACCGGGGAGCTGTTTTTT.

The V call is TRBV19, the J call TRBJ2-7, with 7 bases identical to TRBD1. Germline values: CDR1 LNHDA, CDR2 SQIVND (reference sequence). The CDR3 extends over 16 amino acids. J lost 1 base, V lost 1 base, and 7 bases had no gene match. The CDR3 is CASSIAARGFSYEQYF. The CDR3 DNA sequence: TGTGCCAGTAGTATAGCCGCCAGGGGGTTTTCCTACGAGCAGTACTTC.

The chain recombines TRBV28 with TRBJ1-2; 7 bases align to TRBD1. Losses at the gene ends were 7 bases for V and 4 bases for J; bases not matched to a gene: 12. The CDR3 spans 15 residues. CDR1 and CDR2 from the germline V gene are MDHEN and SYDVKM. The CDR3 bases are TGTGCCAGCATTACCAACCCAGGGGGTGGCTATGGCTACACCTTC. This codes for CASITNPGGGYGYTF.

The CDR3 nucleotides read TGTGCCAGCAGTTCAATTAGCGGGAGGGCCGGGACCTCCTACAATGAGCAGTTCTTC. This gives the protein CASSSISGRAGTSYNEQFF. V and J are TRBV28 and TRBJ2-1; 11 bases line up with TRBD2. The germline V gene encodes CDR1 MDHEN and CDR2 SYDVKM. Germline trimming cut 4 bases from V and 0 bases from J; bases unmatched to any gene: 11. This CDR3 contains 19 residues.

V usage is TRBV5-1 and J usage is TRBJ1-4; TRBD1 might be the D (6 bases). V was pared by 3 bases and J by 2 bases, with 11 bases between. The germline CDR1 and CDR2 sequences are SGHRS and YFSETQ. The CDR3 spans 15 residues. This chain's CDR3 is CASSSQGNTNEKLFF. CDR3 nucleotide sequence: TGCGCCAGCAGCTCACAGGGAAACACTAATGAAAAACTGTTTTTT.

The chain uses TRBV29-1 and TRBJ2-3, with D unresolved. The germline V gene encodes CDR1 SQVTM and CDR2 ANQGSEA. Trimming cost V 8 bases and J 5 bases, with 11 bases left between them. CDR3 length equals 11 residues. The CDR3 nucleotides are TGCAGCTTTATCCTCAGAGATACGCAGTATTTT. It yields the protein CSFILRDTQYF.

This chain joins TRBV6-5 and TRBJ2-7; 9 bases are a match to TRBD1. The CDR3 consists of 15 residues. Germline V CDR1 and CDR2: MNHEY, SVGAGI. After removal of 6 bases from V and 4 bases from J, the junction contained 10 bases not matched to a gene. The CDR3 region is CASSDLGQGKYEQYF. As DNA, the CDR3 is TGTGCCAGCAGCGACCTCGGACAGGGGAAATACGAGCAGTACTTC.

In this sample, this clone turned up many times. V is TRBV6-5 and J is TRBJ2-3; TRBD1 agrees at 10 bases. The CDR3 contains 14 residues. After removal of 7 bases from V and 3 bases from J, the junction contained 4 bases not matched to a gene. Germline V gives CDR1 MNHEY, CDR2 SVGAGI. The CDR3 nucleotides are TGTGCCAGCACAACGGGACAGGGGACAGATACGCAGTATTTT. Translation gives CASTTGQGTDTQYF.

The gene calls are TRBV23-1 and TRBJ2-6, with D perhaps matching TRBD1 (6 bases). TRBV23-1 has ORF status, its function being uncertain. The CDR3 has 16 residues. Trimming stripped 3 bases from V and 2 bases from J, with 11 bases between. The CDR3 region has the DNA TGCGCCAGCAGTCAGGACAGTTCCCCTGGGGCCAACGTCCTGACTTTC. The encoded protein is CASSQDSSPGANVLTF.